This section outlines one T cell receptor beta chain sequence together with its context. Antigen: not known. This sample is drawn from a study of Graves' ophthalmopathy and Graves' hyperthyroidism. Regarding the study as a whole: Most expanded clonotypes from thyroid (those above 0.001 frequency) were also found in blood. Built on 13 signatures, a model told ophthalmopathy apart from stable hyperthyroidism with approximately 85% sensitivity and roughly 80% specificity.

The authors amplified TCR beta CDR3 regions from RNA transcripts. Second-round multiplex PCR came after a first-round RT-PCR that employed HTBI primers. TCRdb fed the multiplex PCR reads into MiXCR, producing one record per CDR3 protein. Of roughly 500,000 distinct CDR3 sequences in the sample, approximately 14% were seen once. The evidence that diagnosis relied on was clinical symptoms, serum thyroxine, TRAb, thyroid ultrasound and orbital computed tomography. What supplied the PBMCs was about 9.1 ml of fresh peripheral blood. The germline gives CDR1 MNHNS, CDR2 SASEGT. The CDR3 contains 15 residues. V was clipped by 3 bases and J by 5 bases; unmatched bases: 3.

The chain uses TRBV6-1 and TRBJ2-2; 10 positions agree with TRBD2. This receptor was taken from a woman aged 25 to 39 with Graves' ophthalmopathy. The sequenced material came from blood. Here the CDR3 DNA reads TGTGCCAGCAGTGACAGGACTAGCGGAACCGGGGAGCTGTTTTTT. It encodes CASSDRTSGTGELFF.